What follows are 26 T cell receptor beta chains derived from one specimen sequenced in a study of patients and donors after allogeneic stem cell transplantation. TCRdb redid the calling of the RT-PCR reads with MiXCR, one entry per CDR3 protein. The table shows over 350,000 distinct CDR3 sequences, with around 16% occurring only once. Sequenced input: blood, either unsorted or a sorted T cell fraction (not recorded which). The receptors were gathered from a human donor who was either an allogeneic HSCT recipient or a stem cell or donor lymphocyte infusion donor (not recorded which). It is not recorded whose cells these are; they may come from a transplant donor.

The chain combines TRBV3-1 with TRBJ2-1; 8 positions agree with TRBD2. The CDR3 totals 15 residues. CDR1 and CDR2 from the germline V gene are LGHDT and YNNKEL (reference sequence). Germline trimming cut 0 bases from V and 7 bases from J; bases unmatched to any gene: 5. In DNA form, the CDR3 reads TGTGCCAGCAGCCAAGAGTTAGCGGGGTGGAATGAGCAGTTCTTC. It translates to CASSQELAGWNEQFF.

The J gene is TRBJ1-1, the V gene TRBV5-1; TRBD1 is a possible D gene (6 bases). The CDR3 extends over 17 amino acids. The germline CDR1 and CDR2 sequences are SGHRS and YFSETQ. V lost 0 bases and J 1 base, leaving 16 bases between the germline ends. CDR3 sequence reads: CASSLGVGGRKNTEAFF. In DNA form, the CDR3 reads TGCGCCAGCAGCTTGGGGGTTGGGGGGCGCAAGAACACTGAAGCTTTCTTT.

J is TRBJ2-7 and V is TRBV5-1; TRBD1 or TRBD2 may be the D gene (6 bases each). Trimming removed 0 bases at V and 5 bases at J, with 15 bases between. CDR3 length equals 15 residues. The germline CDR1 and CDR2 sequences are SGHRS and YFSETQ. CDR3 in DNA: TGCGCCAGCAGCTTGGATTGGGGGCGGAGGGACGAGCAGTACTTC. Its protein is CASSLDWGRRDEQYF.

There are a few counts of this clonotype. The chain recombines TRBV25-1 with TRBJ2-2; 9 bases agree with TRBD2. The CDR3 is 16 residues long. Losses at the gene ends were 5 bases for V and 4 bases for J; bases not matched to a gene: 8. The germline V gene encodes CDR1 MGHDK and CDR2 SYGVNS. As DNA, the CDR3 is TGTGCCAGCAGTCCAGGGACTAGCCATTTCACCGGGGAGCTGTTTTTT. Translating it yields CASSPGTSHFTGELFF.

This clonotype was counted many times. The chain joins TRBV6-1 to TRBJ2-7, with D possibly being TRBD1 (5 bases). The CDR3 totals 14 residues. Germline loops: CDR1 MNHNS, CDR2 SASEGT. The ends were cut back, 5 bases at V and 4 bases at J, with 15 bases in the middle. CDR3 sequence reads: CASSRTTTDYEQYF. The CDR3 DNA reads as TGTGCCAGCAGTCGGACAACGACGGATTACGAGCAGTACTTC.

This clonotype was detected a few times. The V and J genes are TRBV28 and TRBJ1-1; D ambiguous. V lost 7 bases and J lost 1, with 10 bases in between. CDR3 size: 13 residues. Germline values: CDR1 MDHEN, CDR2 SYDVKM. The CDR3: CASTHHKNTEAFF. DNA of the CDR3: TGTGCCAGCACCCATCACAAGAACACTGAAGCTTTCTTT. Looking up the rest from reference TRBV28 and TRBJ1-1 gives the full variable domain: DVKVTQSSRYLVKRTGEKVFLECVQDMDHENMFWYRQDPGLGLRLIYFSYDVKMKEKGDIPEGYSVSREKKERFSLILESASTNQTSMYLCASTHHKNTEAFFGQGTRLTVV.

This clonotype has just a few counts. CDR3 amino acids: CASSPDASTNGYTF. The CDR3 DNA follows: TGTGCCAGCTCACCAGACGCAAGTACCAATGGCTACACCTTC. The chain couples TRBV18 to TRBJ1-2; D is unclear. The V end was cut by 2 bases, the J end by 6 bases, with 13 bases between. The CDR3 loop spans 14 amino acids. Germline V gene lookup returns CDR1 KGHSH and CDR2 LQKENI.

This clonotype was observed a handful of times. The chain is built from TRBV12-3 or TRBV12-4 and TRBJ1-1, with D tentatively TRBD1 (6 bases). This CDR3 spans 16 amino acids. V was shortened by 3 bases and J by 3 bases, with 17 bases between the two germline ends. CDR3 in DNA: TGTGCCAGCAGTTTGACTTGGGACACCCCCGACACTGAAGCTTTCTTT. As protein: CASSLTWDTPDTEAFF.

This clonotype turned up a few times. J is TRBJ2-1 and V is TRBV5-1, with TRBD2 identical over 8 bases. With 2 bases clipped from V and 6 bases from J, the junction kept 7 bases outside the gene matches. Germline V gene lookup returns CDR1 SGHRS and CDR2 YFSETQ. This CDR3 has 15 amino acids. The chain's CDR3 is CASSFGAGDPNEQFF. The CDR3 DNA sequence: TGCGCCAGCAGCTTCGGAGCGGGGGACCCCAATGAGCAGTTCTTC.

V is TRBV5-1 and J is TRBJ1-2; 9 bases line up with TRBD1. The CDR3 covers 15 residues. CDR1 and CDR2 from the germline V gene are SGHRS and YFSETQ. The V segment lost 0 bases and the J segment 7 bases; nucleotides outside the gene matches: 7. The CDR3 region has the DNA TGCGCCAGCAGCTTGGAAGGTGGGGGACAGGGTGGCTACACCTTC. Protein sequence: CASSLEGGGQGGYTF.

In its sample, this clonotype was seen many times. The rearrangement joins TRBV25-1 to TRBJ2-3; D perhaps matches TRBD1 (5 bases). Germline V gene sequence: CDR1 MGHDK, CDR2 SYGVNS. V lost 8 bases, J lost 1 base, and 13 bases lay in between. This CDR3 region has 14 residues. The DNA for the CDR3 is TGTGCCAGCGGTCCAGCACAGGGCACAGATACGCAGTATTTT. It codes for CASGPAQGTDTQYF. Using reference TRBV25-1 and TRBJ2-3 for the parts outside the CDR3, the full variable domain is EADIYQTPRYLVIGTGKKITLECSQTMGHDKMYWYQQDPGMELHLIHYSYGVNSTEKGDLSSESTVSRIRTEHFPLTLESARPSHTSQYLCASGPAQGTDTQYFGPGTRLTVL.

The rearrangement uses TRBV20-1 and TRBJ1-1; 8 bases align to TRBD1. The germline gives CDR1 DFQATT, CDR2 SNEGSKA (reference sequence). The length of the CDR3 is 16 residues. V gave up 1 base and J gave up 0 bases; unmatched junction bases: 7. The CDR3 loop is CSARGQGSSMNTEAFF. The CDR3 DNA reads TGCAGTGCTAGAGGACAGGGGTCATCAATGAACACTGAAGCTTTCTTT.

This sequence joins TRBV7-6 and TRBJ2-1; D may correspond to TRBD1 or TRBD2 (5 bases each). V was trimmed by 2 bases and J by 1 base, leaving 21 bases between them. Germline V CDR1 and CDR2: SGHVS, FNYEAQ. The CDR3 covers 19 residues. The CDR3 region has the DNA TGTGCCAGCAGCTTAACCCAATACTCCGGGACCCTATCCTACAATGAGCAGTTCTTC. It is translated as CASSLTQYSGTLSYNEQFF.

The chain employs TRBV20-1 and TRBJ2-1, with D perhaps TRBD1 (7 bases). Germline CDR1 reads DFQATT; CDR2 reads SNEGSKA (reference sequence). The V and J ends lost 2 bases and 1 base respectively, with 12 bases between them. The CDR3 runs 15 residues. The CDR3 sequence is CSARNPGGSYNEQFF. The CDR3, as DNA: TGCAGTGCTAGAAACCCAGGGGGGTCCTACAATGAGCAGTTCTTC.

This clonotype was observed a few times. The chain joins TRBV20-1 to TRBJ2-3; 9 nucleotides match TRBD2. Unmatched junction bases numbered 9, after V lost 5 bases and J lost 3 bases. The CDR3 has 15 amino acids. Germline assignment: CDR1 DFQATT and CDR2 SNEGSKA (reference sequence). This chain's CDR3 is CSAGLRGGKTDTQYF. DNA for the CDR3: TGCAGTGCTGGACTGCGGGGGGGCAAGACAGATACGCAGTATTTT.

Many counts were recorded for this clonotype. This sequence joins TRBV7-9 and TRBJ2-7; D might be TRBD1 or TRBD2, each matching 5 bases. Per the germline V gene, CDR1 is SEHNR and CDR2 is FQNEAQ (reference sequence). Trimming took off 1 base at V and 2 bases at J, with 12 bases between the two ends. CDR3 length equals 15 residues. CDR3 sequence reads: CASSLDPGRAYEQYF. The CDR3 coding sequence is TGTGCCAGCAGCTTAGATCCAGGGCGGGCCTACGAGCAGTACTTC.

This clonotype was detected a few times. The chain combines TRBV11-2 with TRBJ2-1, with TRBD2 matching 8 bases. The V gene's germline CDR1 is SGHAT and CDR2 FQNNGV. The CDR3 loop spans 15 amino acids. V lost 6 bases, J lost 1 base, and 5 bases stayed unmatched. The CDR3 is CASSLSGESYNEQFF. In DNA, the CDR3 is TGTGCCAGCAGTCTTAGCGGGGAGTCCTACAATGAGCAGTTCTTC.

At least ten counts were recorded for this clonotype. The CDR3 is CASSQKQTNTGELFF. The CDR3 coding sequence is TGTGCCAGCAGCCAAAAACAGACGAACACCGGGGAGCTGTTTTTT. The chain is built from TRBV4-2 and TRBJ2-2; D gene unclear. Between the trimmed V and J ends, which lost 2 bases and 0 bases, there was a span of 7 bases. The CDR3 is made up of 15 amino acids. Germline CDR1 is LGHNA and CDR2 is YNFKEQ.

There are a few counts of this clonotype. The CDR3 nucleotides read TGCAGCGTTAGCGGGGCCGGATTAGCGGGGGTATACAATGAGCAGTTCTTC. Translating it yields CSVSGAGLAGVYNEQFF. J is TRBJ2-1 and V is TRBV29-1, with TRBD2 matching over 9 bases. V shed 5 bases, J shed 4 bases, and the junction held 15 bases outside the gene matches. Germline V gene sequence: CDR1 SQVTM, CDR2 ANQGSEA. The CDR3 is made up of 17 amino acids.

This clonotype was picked up a small number of times. The chain is built from TRBV5-1 and TRBJ2-7; 8 nucleotides line up with TRBD1. Losses at the gene ends were 3 bases for V and 0 bases for J; bases not matched to a gene: 5. This CDR3 spans 15 amino acids. CDR1 SGHRS and CDR2 YFSETQ come from the germline V gene. DNA for the CDR3: TGCGCCAGCAGCTCTGGACAGGGCCGCTCCTACGAGCAGTACTTC. Protein: CASSSGQGRSYEQYF.

The rearrangement uses TRBV7-6 and TRBJ2-1; 16 bases match TRBD2. This CDR3 region has 19 residues. Germline values: CDR1 SGHVS, CDR2 FNYEAQ. Trimming took 5 bases from V and 2 from J; bases not matched to a gene: 9. DNA for the CDR3: TGTGCCAGCAGCGCCTCCGGGACTAGCGGGAGGGCCACCTACAATGAGCAGTTCTTC. Its translation: CASSASGTSGRATYNEQFF.

This clonotype occurred a few times. The J gene is TRBJ1-2, the V gene TRBV20-1, with D unresolved. V shed 4 bases and J shed 8 bases, with 11 bases lying between them. CDR3 size: 11 residues. The V gene's germline CDR1 is DFQATT and CDR2 SNEGSKA (reference sequence). The DNA of the CDR3 is TGCAGTGCTACTCGGACTGTGGGCTACACCTTC. Translating it yields CSATRTVGYTF.

J is TRBJ1-6 and V is TRBV30, with TRBD1 matching 8 bases. Germline V gene data show CDR1 as GTSNPN and CDR2 as SVGIG (reference sequence). J gave up 5 bases and V 7 bases, and 1 base lay outside the gene matches. CDR3 length: 12 residues. CDR3 amino acids: CALDRDNSPLHF. CDR3 DNA: TGTGCCTTGGACAGGGATAATTCACCCCTCCACTTT.

In its sample, this clonotype was seen many times. The rearrangement links TRBV12-3 or TRBV12-4 to TRBJ2-2; 12 bases are shared with TRBD2. The junction had 11 bases not matched to a gene; V was cut back by 6 bases and J by 6 bases. This CDR3 contains 17 residues. The CDR3 sequence is CASSSPRLAGVPGELFF. The CDR3 nucleotides are TGTGCCAGCAGCTCGCCCCGACTAGCGGGAGTCCCCGGGGAGCTGTTTTTT.

This clonotype was seen only a few times. The rearrangement links TRBV7-9 to TRBJ2-3; D possibly uses TRBD1 or TRBD2 (6 bases each). Trimming took 2 bases from V and 3 from J, leaving 12 bases between them. CDR1 and CDR2 (germline): SEHNR, FQNEAQ (reference sequence). The CDR3 extends over 15 amino acids. The CDR3 region has the DNA TGTGCCAGCAGCTTAACCGGGGGCACTACAGATACGCAGTATTTT. Protein: CASSLTGGTTDTQYF.

V usage is TRBV7-9 and J usage is TRBJ2-7; 7 positions agree with TRBD1. Germline CDR1 reads SEHNR; CDR2 reads FQNEAQ (reference sequence). Trimming removed 5 bases from V and 1 base from J; junction bases left unmatched: 8. The CDR3 contains 15 residues. This CDR3 reads CASSERRQGSYEQYF. The CDR3 DNA reads as TGTGCCAGCAGCGAACGGAGACAGGGATCCTACGAGCAGTACTTC.